Shown below are 23 T cell receptor beta chains from a single sample sequenced in a study of cytomegalovirus exposure and HLA in healthy donors. The PCR ran on 60 Vbeta and 13 Jbeta primers. TCRdb's table, derived via immunoSEQ multiplex PCR, lists solely in-frame clones and lacks some. Among 130,000 or so clones listed, roughly 80% were seen once. Sequencing used PBMCs. These receptors were obtained from a man aged 40-49 years in good health and CMV-seronegative.

This chain connects TRBV5-4 to TRBJ1-2, with 9 bases aligning to TRBD1. CDR1 and CDR2 (germline): SGHNT, YYREEE (reference sequence). The CDR3 totals 15 residues. Trimming took 4 bases from V and 5 from J; bases not matched to a gene: 9. For the CDR3, the DNA is TGTGCCAGCAGCGTGGGAGGACAGGGGTCATATGGCTACACCTTC. Translating gives CASSVGGQGSYGYTF.

V and J are TRBV19 and TRBJ2-6; D not certain. This CDR3 has 15 amino acids. The V end was cut by 6 bases, the J end by 0 bases, with 9 bases between. The germline gives CDR1 LNHDA, CDR2 SQIVND (reference sequence). CDR3: CASREQFSGANVLTF. DNA for the CDR3: TGTGCCAGTAGGGAACAGTTCTCTGGGGCCAACGTCCTGACTTTC.

The CDR3 is CASSRDSRLQPQHF. In DNA, the CDR3 is TGTGCCAGCAGCCGGGACAGCCGATTACAGCCCCAGCATTTT. The chain recombines TRBV5-8 with TRBJ1-5; 7 bases line up with TRBD1. The CDR3 consists of 14 residues. Trimming cost V 4 bases and J 7 bases; bases outside gene matches: 8. Germline CDR1 SGHTS, CDR2 YDEGEE.

The V and J genes are TRBV10-3 and TRBJ1-4; D possibly corresponds to TRBD1 (5 bases). V lost 11 bases, J lost 0 bases, and 13 bases lay in between. The CDR3 consists of 14 residues. Germline V gives CDR1 ENHRY, CDR2 SYGVKD. CDR3 nucleotides: TGTGCCTCGCGGGGGGGGGCAACTAATGAAAAACTGTTTTTT. This translates into CASRGGATNEKLFF.

The V call is TRBV7-3, the J call TRBJ1-3; a possible D gene is TRBD1 (5 bases). Trimming left V 5 bases short and J 0 bases short, with 11 bases between. CDR1 and CDR2 from the germline V gene are SGHTA and FQGTGA. The CDR3 sequence is 15 residues long. For the CDR3, the DNA is TGTGCCAGCAGCAAAACAGGATCCTCTGGAAACACCATATATTTT. Translation gives CASSKTGSSGNTIYF.

This clone was seen a handful of times. This rearrangement joins TRBV5-4 to TRBJ2-3; TRBD2 aligns across 9 bases. V shed 0 bases and J 3 bases; nucleotides not matched to a gene: 5. The CDR3 length is 16 residues. Germline V gives CDR1 SGHNT, CDR2 YYREEE (reference sequence). The CDR3 bases are TGTGCCAGCAGCTTGGCGGCGGGGGGGAGGACAGATACGCAGTATTTT. It encodes CASSLAAGGRTDTQYF.

The chain combines TRBV18 with TRBJ2-7; possibly TRBD1 for D (6 bases). The length of the CDR3 is 15 residues. Trimming removed 3 bases at V and 6 bases at J, with 18 bases between. Germline V gene sequence: CDR1 KGHSH, CDR2 LQKENI. The CDR3: CASSPVQGIAGEQYF. CDR3 nucleotides: TGTGCCAGCTCACCCGTACAGGGAATTGCAGGCGAGCAGTACTTC.

Note on this clone: Other DNA sequences from this sample encode an identical CDR3 as well. The V gene is TRBV19, the J gene TRBJ1-5; D is undetermined. The V end was cut by 4 bases, the J end by 2 bases, with 12 bases between. Germline CDR1 LNHDA, CDR2 SQIVND (reference sequence). This CDR3 region has 15 residues. DNA of the CDR3: TGTGCCAGTAGTACCCCTGGCCGGGGCAATCAGCCCCAGCATTTT. It codes for CASSTPGRGNQPQHF.

V gene TRBV2 combines with J gene TRBJ1-6; TRBD1 matches at 7 bases. The CDR3 totals 15 residues. V was pared by 4 bases and J by 6 bases, with 6 bases of the junction left unmatched. Germline CDR1 is SNHLY and CDR2 is FYNNEI. The CDR3 bases are TGTGCCAGCAGTGTAAGGCAGGGGGGTAATTCACCCCTCCACTTT. It specifies CASSVRQGGNSPLHF.

This clone was counted only a few times. The V and J genes are TRBV4-3 and TRBJ2-1; perhaps TRBD2 as D (5 bases). In germline, CDR1 is LGHNA, CDR2 YSLEER. There are 17 residues in the CDR3. Deletions cut 1 base from V and 0 bases from J, with 13 bases between. The CDR3 nucleotides are TGCGCCAGCAGCCAAGGGCTGAGGGCATCCTCCTACAATGAGCAGTTCTTC. Protein product: CASSQGLRASSYNEQFF.

The gene calls are TRBV9 and TRBJ1-4; TRBD1 matches 7 bases. CDR3 length: 15 residues. Germline V CDR1 and CDR2: SGDLS, YYNGEE. The junction had 9 bases not matched to a gene; V was cut back by 3 bases and J by 7 bases. CDR3 bases: TGTGCCAGCAGCGGACAGGGTTGGTCGGGTGAAAAACTGTTTTTT. Its translation: CASSGQGWSGEKLFF.

This clone appeared many times. The J gene is TRBJ2-7, the V gene TRBV21-1; TRBD2 is the table's D call, not checked against the DNA. TRBV21-1 is assigned pseudogene status. The CDR3 consists of 13 residues. CDR3 bases: TGTGCCAGCAGCAAAAGGGGGGGGTACGAGCAGTACTTC. As protein: CASSKRGGYEQYF.

The chain is built from TRBV6-1 and TRBJ2-7, with a possible D match to TRBD1 (6 bases). Per the germline V gene, CDR1 is MNHNS and CDR2 is SASEGT. Trimming stripped 6 bases from V and 4 bases from J, with 16 bases between. The CDR3 is made up of 14 amino acids. The CDR3 bases are TGTGCCAGCAGCTTACAGGGACGTTGGTACGAGCAGTACTTC. This sequence encodes CASSLQGRWYEQYF.

V and J are TRBV5-1 and TRBJ2-1; the D gene is possibly TRBD1 (6 bases). CDR1 and CDR2 (germline): SGHRS, YFSETQ. The CDR3 contains 15 residues. Trimming cost V 0 bases and J 0 bases, with 7 bases left between them. The CDR3 bases are TGCGCCAGCAGCTTGGGGACAGTCTCCTACAATGAGCAGTTCTTC. Protein: CASSLGTVSYNEQFF. The complete variable domain, with remaining parts taken from reference TRBV5-1 and TRBJ2-1, reads KAGVTQTPRYLIKTRGQQVTLSCSPISGHRSVSWYQQTPGQGLQFLFEYFSETQRNKGNFPGRFSGRQFSNSRSEMNVSTLELGDSALYLCASSLGTVSYNEQFFGPGTRLTVL.

This clone showed up just once. CDR3 DNA sequence: TGTGCCAGCGGGGAGACGATAGCTAACTATGGCTACACCTTC. Protein product: CASGETIANYGYTF. This rearrangement joins TRBV28 to TRBJ1-2; D uncertain. Trimming shortened V by 8 bases and J by 0 bases, and 13 bases separated the two germline ends. CDR1 is MDHEN, CDR2 SYDVKM, per germline. The CDR3 runs to 14 residues.

The V gene is TRBV27, the J gene TRBJ2-2; 9 bases match TRBD2. This CDR3 spans 16 amino acids. Germline CDR1 reads MNHEY; CDR2 reads SMNVEV (reference sequence). V dropped 2 bases and J dropped 1; count of bases not matched to a gene: 2. CDR3: CASSLLAGLNTGELFF. In nucleotides, the CDR3 is TGTGCCAGCAGTTTACTAGCGGGGTTGAACACCGGGGAGCTGTTTTTT.

The chain joins TRBV10-2 to TRBJ2-1; D unclear. The V end lost 6 bases, the J end lost 0 bases, and 12 bases lay between the germline ends. Germline V gene data show CDR1 as WSHSY and CDR2 as SAAADI. The CDR3 runs 15 residues. The CDR3 region has the DNA TGCGCCAGCAGCGCCGATCTAAGCTCCTACAATGAGCAGTTCTTC. Residues: CASSADLSSYNEQFF.

The J gene is TRBJ1-5, the V gene TRBV19; 9 bases match TRBD1. The V gene's germline CDR1 is LNHDA and CDR2 SQIVND (reference sequence). The CDR3 totals 15 residues. Germline trimming cut 2 bases from V and 3 bases from J; bases unmatched to any gene: 2. The CDR3 DNA reads TGTGCCAGTAGTATACGGGACAGGGACAATCAGCCCCAGCATTTT. Encoded protein: CASSIRDRDNQPQHF.

This chain links TRBV5-1 with TRBJ2-5, with 8 bases matching TRBD2. The germline V gene encodes CDR1 SGHRS and CDR2 YFSETQ. J lost 4 bases, V lost 2 bases, and 7 bases had no gene match. The CDR3 spans 15 residues. In DNA form, the CDR3 reads TGCGCCAGCAGCTTTAACGGGGGGGACCTAGAGACCCAGTACTTC. It translates to CASSFNGGDLETQYF.

V usage is TRBV19 and J usage is TRBJ1-5, with D possibly being TRBD1 (5 bases). V lost 5 bases and J lost 0, with 14 bases in between. There are 16 residues in the CDR3. The germline V gene encodes CDR1 LNHDA and CDR2 SQIVND (reference sequence). DNA of the CDR3: TGTGCCAGTAGTTCGACAGAGTGGTATAGCAATCAGCCCCAGCATTTT. This gives the protein CASSSTEWYSNQPQHF.

The genes are TRBV28 and TRBJ2-2; D ambiguous. CDR3 size: 17 residues. CDR1 is MDHEN, CDR2 SYDVKM, per germline. Between the trimmed V and J ends, which lost 3 bases and 0 bases, there was a span of 14 bases. CDR3 DNA: TGTGCCAGCAGTTTGCCCCCACTTGCGGCGAACACCGGGGAGCTGTTTTTT. This codes for CASSLPPLAANTGELFF. The full variable domain, completed using reference TRBV28 and TRBJ2-2, is DVKVTQSSRYLVKRTGEKVFLECVQDMDHENMFWYRQDPGLGLRLIYFSYDVKMKEKGDIPEGYSVSREKKERFSLILESASTNQTSMYLCASSLPPLAANTGELFFGEGSRLTVL.

This chain connects TRBV7-3 to TRBJ2-7, with TRBD2 matching over 8 bases. There are 15 residues in the CDR3. The V segment lost 1 base and the J segment 4 bases; nucleotides outside the gene matches: 6. Germline-derived CDR1 and CDR2 are SGHTA and FQGTGA. CDR3 region: CASSLIGSGEYEQYF. Written as DNA, the CDR3 is TGTGCCAGCAGCTTAATCGGTAGCGGGGAATACGAGCAGTACTTC. Full variable domain (remainder filled in from reference TRBV7-3 and TRBJ2-7): GAGVSQTPSNKVTEKGKYVELRCDPISGHTALYWYRQSLGQGPEFLIYFQGTGAADDSGLPNDRFFAVRPEGSVSTLKIQRTERGDSAVYLCASSLIGSGEYEQYFGPGTRLTVT.

The chain has TRBV7-2 and TRBJ1-1; no clear D. The CDR3 has 15 amino acids. Germline CDR1 reads SGHTA; CDR2 reads FQGNSA. Trimming removed 5 bases at V and 0 bases at J, with 13 bases between. The chain's CDR3 is CASSAGLYMNTEAFF. DNA of the CDR3: TGTGCCAGCAGCGCCGGACTGTATATGAACACTGAAGCTTTCTTT.